A selection of T cell receptor beta chains follows, all from one sample in a study of cytomegalovirus exposure and HLA in healthy donors. Measured with immunoSEQ multiplex PCR; TCRdb has only the in-frame clones, and not every one. This sample has hundreds of thousands of clones; 85% to 90% occur once, and the top ten carry roughly 2%. Sequencing was carried out using PBMCs. The receptors originated from a woman under 30 in good health and CMV-seronegative. Each CDR3 is given with its conserved first and last residue. D genes are given only for firm matches. A clone size is listed for some rows: how often the clone was seen (once, few, many), or a class if it is expanded.

j_gene	abundance	v_gene	d_gene	len	CDR3aa
TRBJ1-6	-	TRBV2	-	15	CASSPPLVGPAPLHF
TRBJ1-5	-	TRBV19	TRBD1	14	CASLGQGVGQPQHF
TRBJ1-1	-	TRBV14	-	17	CASSQVLRGAKGTEAFF
TRBJ1-1	-	TRBV7-3	TRBD1	15	CASSPGTGDLTEAFF
TRBJ1-1	once	TRBV27	TRBD1	17	CASSRPPGQGQNTEAFF
TRBJ1-1	-	TRBV5-8	TRBD1	12	CASREAGGRAFF
TRBJ1-1	-	TRBV7-3	-	15	CASSFGGGMNTEAFF
TRBJ2-5	-	TRBV2	TRBD2	15	CASRRLAGLQETQYF
TRBJ2-5	-	TRBV4-1	-	15	CASSQAGTLQETQYF
TRBJ2-7	-	TRBV9	-	16	CASSVSLEGPSYEQYF
TRBJ2-3	-	TRBV5-1	TRBD2	13	CASTSGGTDTQYF
TRBJ2-5	-	TRBV19	TRBD1	15	CASSILWTGQETQYF
TRBJ1-1	-	TRBV7-2	-	16	CASSFPVRQIGPEAFF
TRBJ2-7	once	TRBV5-1	-	14	CASSLPENSYEQYF
TRBJ2-5	once	TRBV20-1	-	8	CSASPQYF
TRBJ2-1	-	TRBV19	TRBD2	17	CASSIQSGGSAYNEQFF
TRBJ2-7	-	TRBV28	TRBD1	15	CASSIIGQGPHEQYF
TRBJ2-3	-	TRBV13	-	15	CASNEGVTRTDTQYF
TRBJ1-1	-	TRBV5-1	-	13	CASSIGQFGEAFF
TRBJ2-7	-	TRBV10-1	-	14	CASSKQGRLYEQYF
TRBJ1-2	-	TRBV7-9	TRBD1	15	CASSLKGTGVFGYTF
TRBJ1-1	-	TRBV6-1	TRBD1	17	CASSAQFRDRVWAEAFF
TRBJ1-2	-	TRBV7-9	-	14	CSSSLGLEAYGYTF
TRBJ1-1	-	TRBV29-1	-	13	CSATGGMNTEAFF
TRBJ2-3	-	TRBV5-1	TRBD2	20	CASSLTPGLAGGPSTDTQYF
TRBJ2-7	-	TRBV27	TRBD2	14	CASSLGLAGYEQYF
TRBJ2-1	-	TRBV9	TRBD2	17	CASSVRHVGGARNEQFF
TRBJ1-1	few	TRBV7-9	-	13	CASSFSMNTEAFF
-	-	TRBV21-1	-	14	CASSKPGLSYEQYF
TRBJ2-5	-	TRBV7-3	-	15	CASSLMGGLGETQYF
TRBJ1-1	-	TRBV7-9	-	12	CSSSQSGIAAFF
TRBJ2-7	-	TRBV5-1	TRBD1	16	CASSLARGQGAYEQYF
TRBJ2-1	-	TRBV5-1	-	13	CASSLGISGTQFF
TRBJ2-3	-	TRBV5-1	-	14	CASSLVPGTDTQYF
TRBJ2-6	-	TRBV11-2	TRBD1	18	CASSHRDRGRSGANVLTF
TRBJ1-1	-	TRBV6-6	-	12	CASSSGGAIAFF
TRBJ2-5	-	TRBV10-3	TRBD1	17	CAISEYPGQGVQETQYF
TRBJ1-6	-	TRBV2	-	15	CASSERDTAYSPLHF
TRBJ1-2	-	TRBV29-1	-	14	CSVEDGAGPYGYTF
TRBJ2-1	-	TRBV6-6	-	12	CASSTQAIEQFF
TRBJ2-7	-	TRBV19	TRBD1	15	CASRLGTGSSYEQYF
TRBJ1-6	-	TRBV11-2	TRBD1	14	CASSGGQGQSPLHF
TRBJ2-1	-	TRBV5-1	-	14	CASSQQGTYNEQFF
TRBJ2-2	-	TRBV2	-	13	CASRLRDTGELFF
TRBJ2-7	-	TRBV5-1	TRBD2	13	CASRLSGGREQYF
TRBJ1-5	-	TRBV19	-	12	CASRKDSQPQHF
TRBJ1-6	-	TRBV6-5	-	14	CASRVTGRNSPLHF
TRBJ1-4	-	TRBV30	TRBD1	15	CASVPGQGMREKLFF
TRBJ1-2	-	TRBV5-5	TRBD1	15	CASSWGTEDNYGYTF
TRBJ2-3	once	TRBV5-1	TRBD2	14	CASSFSGGTDTQYF
TRBJ1-1	-	TRBV29-1	TRBD1	13	CSVIPGGDGEAFF
TRBJ1-1	-	TRBV6-6	-	14	CASSFRREGTEAFF
TRBJ2-7	-	TRBV30	-	11	CAWSSQQKQYF